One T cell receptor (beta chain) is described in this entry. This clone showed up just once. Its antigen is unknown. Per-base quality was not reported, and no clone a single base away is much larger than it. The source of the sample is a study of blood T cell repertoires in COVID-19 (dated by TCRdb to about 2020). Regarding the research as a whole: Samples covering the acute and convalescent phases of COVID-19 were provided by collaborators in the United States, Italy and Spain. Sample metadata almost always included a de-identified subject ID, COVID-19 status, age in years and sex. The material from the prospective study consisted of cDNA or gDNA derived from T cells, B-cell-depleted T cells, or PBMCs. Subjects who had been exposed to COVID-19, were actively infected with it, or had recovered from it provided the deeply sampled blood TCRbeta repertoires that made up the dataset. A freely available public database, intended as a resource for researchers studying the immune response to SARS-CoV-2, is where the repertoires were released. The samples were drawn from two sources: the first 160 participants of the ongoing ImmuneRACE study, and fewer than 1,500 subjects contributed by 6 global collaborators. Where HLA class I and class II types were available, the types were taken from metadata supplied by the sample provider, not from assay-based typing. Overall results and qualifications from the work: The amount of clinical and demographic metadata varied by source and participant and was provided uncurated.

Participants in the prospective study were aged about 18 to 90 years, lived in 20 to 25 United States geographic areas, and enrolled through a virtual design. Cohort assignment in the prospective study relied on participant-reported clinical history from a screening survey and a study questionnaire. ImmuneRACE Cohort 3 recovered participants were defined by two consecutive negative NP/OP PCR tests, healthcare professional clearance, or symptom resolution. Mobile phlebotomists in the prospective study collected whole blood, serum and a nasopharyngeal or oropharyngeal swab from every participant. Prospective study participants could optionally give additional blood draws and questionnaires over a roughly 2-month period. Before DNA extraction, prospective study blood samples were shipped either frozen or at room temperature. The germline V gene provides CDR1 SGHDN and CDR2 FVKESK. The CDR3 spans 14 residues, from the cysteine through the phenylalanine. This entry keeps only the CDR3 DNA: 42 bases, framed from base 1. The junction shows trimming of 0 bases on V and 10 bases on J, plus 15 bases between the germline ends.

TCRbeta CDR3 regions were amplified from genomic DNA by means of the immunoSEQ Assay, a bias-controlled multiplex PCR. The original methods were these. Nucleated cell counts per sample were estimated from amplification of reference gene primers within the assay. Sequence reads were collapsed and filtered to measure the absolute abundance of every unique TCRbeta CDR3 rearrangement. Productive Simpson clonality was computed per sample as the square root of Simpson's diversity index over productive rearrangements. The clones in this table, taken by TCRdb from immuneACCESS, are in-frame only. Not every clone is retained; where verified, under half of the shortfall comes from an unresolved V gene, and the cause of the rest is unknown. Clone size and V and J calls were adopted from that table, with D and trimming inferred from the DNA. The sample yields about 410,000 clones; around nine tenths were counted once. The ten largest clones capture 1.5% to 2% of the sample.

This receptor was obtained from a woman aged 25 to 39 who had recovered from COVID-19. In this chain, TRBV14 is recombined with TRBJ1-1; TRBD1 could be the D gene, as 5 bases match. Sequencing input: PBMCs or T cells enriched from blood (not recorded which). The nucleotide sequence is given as TGTGCCAGCAGCCAAGATTTGGTTAGTAGGGGAGCTTTCTTT. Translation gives CASSQDLVSRGAFF.